These T cell receptor beta chains were read from a single sample in a study of read filtering for tumor transcriptome and immune sequencing. TCRdb re-called the reads with MiXCR, one entry per CDR3 protein. The sample has tens of thousands of distinct CDR3 sequences, around 18% seen once. The material sequenced was a population of CD138-negative cells sorted from bone marrow. The receptors were sampled from a donor aged 40 or over with multiple myeloma. Each CDR3 is given with its conserved first and last residue. The order of the fields is D gene, V gene, CDR3 length, J gene, clone size, CDR3 DNA, CDR3 protein. A D gene is named only where the DNA matches it firmly. Expanded clones are given a class, and other clones once, few, many or no size at all.

>-|TRBV28|15|TRBJ2-3|once
TGTGCCAGCAGTTTTGTCCGGGGAAGCACAGATACGCAGTATTTT
CASSFVRGSTDTQYF
>-|TRBV29-1|12|TRBJ2-1|many
TGCAGCCTCGGGACCAAATCGGATGAGCAGTTCTTC
CSLGTKSDEQFF
>-|TRBV7-2|14|TRBJ2-5|many
TGTGCCAGCAGCTTAGCGGGGGCCGGGGAGACCCAGTACTTC
CASSLAGAGETQYF
>-|TRBV28|15|TRBJ2-7|few
TGTGCCAGCAGTTTATTAGGGATCTCCTCGGACGAGCAGTACTTC
CASSLLGISSDEQYF
>-|TRBV7-8|14|TRBJ2-5|many
TGTGCCAGCAGCATACAGGGAGCCCAAGAGACCCAGTACTTC
CASSIQGAQETQYF
>-|TRBV11-2|13|TRBJ2-5|-
TGTGCCAGCAGCTTTATGGGGGATCTACGATTCCGGTTC
CASSFMGDLRFRF
>TRBD1|TRBV2|11|TRBJ2-7|many
TGTGCCAGCAGACCGACAGGGGGGCAGTACTTC
CASRPTGGQYF
>-|TRBV4-1|16|TRBJ2-5|many
TGCGCCAGCAGCCAAGATCTGAGAGGGGGGGGCCGGACCCAGTACTTC
CASSQDLRGGGRTQYF
>-|TRBV11-2|14|TRBJ1-6|many
TGTGCCAGCAGCTTAGCACCTGTGGGTTCACCCCTCCACTTT
CASSLAPVGSPLHF
>-|TRBV6-5|14|TRBJ2-5|-
TGTGCCAGCAGTTATGGGGCGCTGGCAGAGACCCAGTACTTC
CASSYGALAETQYF
>TRBD2|TRBV3-1|15|TRBJ2-1|few
TGTGCCAGCAGCCAAGCAAGCGGGGGGGCCAATGAGCAGTTCTTC
CASSQASGGANEQFF
>-|TRBV18|15|TRBJ1-1|many
TGTGCCAGCTCACCTCCCGGGACGGCGGGCACTGAAGCTTTCTTT
CASSPPGTAGTEAFF
>TRBD1|TRBV20-1|12|TRBJ2-5|many
TGCAGTGCTTGGGACAGGGTGGAGACCCAGTACTTC
CSAWDRVETQYF
>TRBD2|TRBV7-3|15|TRBJ2-1|many
TGTGCCAGCAGCTTAGGGGGGACTAGCCACAATGAGCAGTTCTTC
CASSLGGTSHNEQFF
>-|TRBV27|18|TRBJ2-2|many
TGTGCCAGCAGTTTATCGAGCGGGGCGGGGGCCAACACCGGGGAGCTGTTTTTT
CASSLSSGAGANTGELFF
>TRBD1|TRBV19|15|TRBJ1-5|many
TGTGCCAGTAGTATCGGAGGACAGGGGGGTCAGCCCCAGCATTTT
CASSIGGQGGQPQHF
>TRBD2|TRBV7-2|15|TRBJ2-3|-
TGTGCCAGCAGCCTTAGCGGGGGGAGCACAGATACGCAGTATTTT
CASSLSGGSTDTQYF
>-|TRBV28|14|TRBJ2-2|-
TGTGCCAGCACCCATCGGGCGAACACCGGGGAGCTGTTTTTT
CASTHRANTGELFF
>-|TRBV6-6|11|TRBJ2-1|-
TGCGCCAGCAGTGAAACTAGGATGAAGTCCTTC
CASSETRMKSF
>TRBD2|TRBV20-1|14|TRBJ2-5|many
TGCAGTGCTAGGTCCAGCGGGAGGGGAGAGACCCAGTACTTC
CSARSSGRGETQYF
>-|TRBV5-1|15|TRBJ1-1|many
TGCGCCAGCAGCGAGGGACAACGAATGAACACTGAAGCTTTCTTT
CASSEGQRMNTEAFF
>-|TRBV29-1|12|TRBJ2-7|many
TGCAGCGTTGCAGGCCCCGGATACGAGCAGTACTTC
CSVAGPGYEQYF
>-|TRBV6-1|13|TRBJ2-1|many
TGTGCCAGCAGTGCCCCGACTAGGAATGTGCAGTTCTTC
CASSAPTRNVQFF
>-|TRBV20-1|13|TRBJ2-1|many
TGCAGTGCTACCCAACTAGCCTGGAATGAGCAGTTCTTC
CSATQLAWNEQFF
>TRBD1|TRBV7-7|15|TRBJ2-5|many
TGTGCTAGCAGCCCGGGACAGGGGGTAGTAGAGACCCAGTACTTC
CASSPGQGVVETQYF
>-|TRBV14|15|TRBJ2-5|-
TGTGCCAGCAGCCAGCTGGGGGCGGTGCAAGAGACCCAGTACTTC
CASSQLGAVQETQYF
>TRBD1|TRBV6-5|15|TRBJ1-2|few
TGTGCCAGCAGCGGAGCCGGGACAGGGGGCGCAGGCTACACCTTC
CASSGAGTGGAGYTF
>TRBD2|TRBV29-1|13|TRBJ2-1|many
TGCAGCGTTGGGCTGGGACTAGCAAATGAGCAGTTCTTC
CSVGLGLANEQFF
>TRBD1|TRBV9|15|TRBJ1-1|many
TGTGCCAGCAGCCCCCGACAGGGGGCTAACGCTGAAGCTTTCTTT
CASSPRQGANAEAFF
>-|TRBV5-1|14|TRBJ1-1|many
TGCGCCAGCAGCTTGACACTCGCGAGGACTGAAGCTTTCTTT
CASSLTLARTEAFF
>TRBD1|TRBV7-3|13|TRBJ2-7|many
TGTGCCAGCAGCATCGGGACAGGCTACGAGCAGTACTTC
CASSIGTGYEQYF
>-|TRBV7-9|16|TRBJ1-4|-
TGTGCCAGCAGCTTTGGTCGGCGGGCTTACAATGAAAAACTGTTTTTT
CASSFGRRAYNEKLFF
>TRBD1|TRBV4-1|14|TRBJ1-1|many
TGCGCCAGCAGCCAGGGACAGGGGAACACTGAAGCTTTCTTT
CASSQGQGNTEAFF
>TRBD1|TRBV29-1|15|TRBJ2-1|many
TGCAGCGTTGAAGAACCCGGGACAGGTAACAATGAGCAGTTCTTC
CSVEEPGTGNNEQFF
>TRBD2|TRBV7-6|15|TRBJ2-3|few
TGTGCCAGCAGCCCCCGGACTAGCGGGACAGATACGCAGTATTTT
CASSPRTSGTDTQYF
>-|TRBV20-1|11|TRBJ2-1|-
TGCAGTGCTAGAGATTCGGGCGAGCAGTTCTTC
CSARDSGEQFF
>-|TRBV29-1|14|TRBJ2-3|many
TGCAGCGCCGCCGGAGGGGGCTACACAGATACGCAGTATTTT
CSAAGGGYTDTQYF
>TRBD2|TRBV5-1|14|TRBJ2-1|few
TGCGCCAGCAGCGCGGGACTAGAATACAATGAGCAGTTCTTC
CASSAGLEYNEQFF
>-|TRBV5-5|13|TRBJ2-7|many
TGTGCCAGCAGCCTCGGACCCCCGAACGAGCAGTACTTC
CASSLGPPNEQYF
>TRBD1|TRBV4-1|18|TRBJ2-6|-
TGCGCCAGCAGCCACACCGGACAGGGGGCCTATGGGGCCAACGTCCTGACTTTC
CASSHTGQGAYGANVLTF
>TRBD2|TRBV12-3/TRBV12-4|15|TRBJ2-1|many
TGTGCCAGCAGACCTCTAGCGGGAGATGACAATGAGCAGTTCTTC
CASRPLAGDDNEQFF
>TRBD2|TRBV20-1|14|TRBJ2-1|many
TGCAGTGCAGAAGCGGGGGATTCCTACAATGAGCAGTTCTTC
CSAEAGDSYNEQFF
>-|TRBV6-1|13|TRBJ2-1|many
TGTGCCAGCAGTGTTGCAGGGAATAATGAGCAGTTCTTC
CASSVAGNNEQFF
>TRBD2|TRBV9|15|TRBJ2-3|-
TGTGCCCGTACTCGACTAGCGGGAATCACAGATACGCAGTATTTT
CARTRLAGITDTQYF
>TRBD1|TRBV7-9|15|TRBJ1-2|-
TGTGCCAGCAGCCGGACGGGACAGACGGACAATGGCTACACCTTC
CASSRTGQTDNGYTF
>TRBD2|TRBV11-3|18|TRBJ2-2|many
TGTGCCAGCAGCTTATCGGCCATCGGACTAGCGCTGGCTGGGGAGCTGTTTTTT
CASSLSAIGLALAGELFF
>TRBD1|TRBV7-2|19|TRBJ1-3|-
TGTGCCAGCAAGTCATCTCCCACCACAGGGGGCAAACCTGGAAACACCATATATTTT
CASKSSPTTGGKPGNTIYF